The clone carrying this T cell receptor (beta chain) was recorded once. Clones were sequenced by immunoSEQ multiplex PCR, and TCRdb holds only the in-frame ones, with some missing. The sample shows some 470,000 clones, 60% to 85% of them seen only once. This entry is derived from a study of shared clonotypes between healthy human individuals. Study-wide context: Those who served as donors were a couple of women and a few men between the ages of 18 and 49.

In germline, CDR1 is SGHRS, CDR2 YFSETQ. Trimming removed 2 bases from V and 0 bases from J, with 9 bases in between. This CDR3 spans 16 amino acids. The sample was PBMCs. The TCR originated in a woman aged 40 to 50 in good health. Some clones in this sample may be carry-over from other donors' samples. The chain joins TRBV5-1 to TRBJ2-6; perhaps TRBD2 as D (5 bases). CDR3 loop: CASSLEGISGANVLTF. CDR3 coding DNA: TGCGCCAGCAGCTTAGAGGGCATCTCTGGGGCCAACGTCCTGACTTTC.